This TCR beta chain was identified in a study of cytomegalovirus exposure and HLA in healthy donors. The J segment lost 3 bases and the V segment lost 5 bases, leaving 4 bases of the junction unmatched. Germline CDR1 and CDR2: SGHTA and FQGTGA. The CDR3 spans 15 residues. 60 Vbeta and 13 Jbeta primers were used in PCR. The table came from immunoSEQ multiplex PCR; TCRdb's copy has only in-frame clones and leaves some out. The sample consists of about 170,000 clones, 82% of them appearing once. This chain connects TRBV7-3 to TRBJ2-2, with 9 positions matching TRBD1. Sequences were obtained from PBMCs. This clonotype originated in a male donor in good health and CMV-seronegative. The CDR3, as DNA: TGTGCCAGCAGCCAAAGACAGGGGGACACCGGGGAGCTGTTTTTT. This encodes CASSQRQGDTGELFF.